A selection of T cell receptor beta chains follows, all from one sample in a study of regulatory T cells in long-lasting Graves disease. TCRdb independently ran MiXCR on the multiplex PCR reads; one entry per CDR3 protein. The data hold roughly 300,000 distinct CDR3 sequences, with less than 20% observed a single time. The source material was peripheral blood mononuclear cells (PBMCs), sampled when the disease was refractory, from a patient treated with antithyroid drugs. These TCRs come from a female donor with Graves disease. The CDR3 runs from the conserved cysteine through the conserved F or W. The D gene is left open where the match is weak. Where a row states a size, it is once, few, many or the class of an expanded clone; other rows omit it.

NA	TRBV3-1	NA	TRBJ1-1	TGTGCCAGCAGCCGTCGCGGCGGCCAGAACACTGAAGCTTTCTTT	CASSRRGGQNTEAFF
many	TRBV4-2	NA	TRBJ2-7	TGTGCCAGCAGCCAACCGGGCCCTAAGGGCTACGAGCAGTACTTC	CASSQPGPKGYEQYF
many	TRBV28	NA	TRBJ2-1	TGTGCCAGCAGACCGAATATTGGGGGTGGGTTTTACAATGAGCAGTTCTTC	CASRPNIGGGFYNEQFF
few	TRBV5-1	NA	TRBJ2-1	TGCGCCAGCAGCTTGGGCGGGACCTGGGGCAATGAGCAGTTCTTC	CASSLGGTWGNEQFF
many	TRBV5-1	NA	TRBJ1-1	TGCGCCAGCAGCTTGCTGTCTATGAACACTGAAGCTTTCTTT	CASSLLSMNTEAFF
many	TRBV19	NA	TRBJ1-2	TGTGCCAGTAGTATAGGAGTGCAGGTTCGGGCCTATGGCTACACCTTC	CASSIGVQVRAYGYTF
many	TRBV6-6	NA	TRBJ1-4	TGTGCCAGCAGTTACTCGACTAATGAAAAACTGTTTTTT	CASSYSTNEKLFF
many	TRBV19	NA	TRBJ2-4	TGTGCCAGTAGATACCCATCAGAGGAGGCCAAAAACATTCAGTACTTC	CASRYPSEEAKNIQYF
NA	TRBV11-2	TRBD1	TRBJ2-7	TGTGCCAGCAGCTTAGGACAGGCAGGGGGCGACGAGCAGTACTTC	CASSLGQAGGDEQYF
few	TRBV11-2	NA	TRBJ2-7	TGTGCCAGCAGCCGGACACCCGTCTCCTACGAGCAGTACTTC	CASSRTPVSYEQYF
many	TRBV6-1	TRBD1	TRBJ2-7	TGTGCCAGCAGCCCCCATGGACAGGGAAACGAGCAGTACTTC	CASSPHGQGNEQYF
NA	TRBV5-1	NA	TRBJ2-5	TGCGCCAGCAGCTTGACCACCTACAAGAATGTGGAGACCCAGTACTTC	CASSLTTYKNVETQYF
many	TRBV27	NA	TRBJ1-1	TGTGCCAGCAGTACCAGGGAACCCACTGAAGCTTTCTTT	CASSTREPTEAFF
many	TRBV18	NA	TRBJ1-6	TGTGCCAGCTCACCCTCGGAAGTTCCTAATTCACCCCTCCACTTT	CASSPSEVPNSPLHF
many	TRBV7-9	NA	TRBJ2-5	TGTGCCAGCGCACCCGGCCAAGAGACCCAGTACTTC	CASAPGQETQYF
many	TRBV28	NA	TRBJ1-4	TGTGCCAGCAGCTTGCTTAGGGGAGACGAGGAAAAACTGTTTTTT	CASSLLRGDEEKLFF
few	TRBV6-1	NA	TRBJ1-5	TGTGCCAGCAGGCGCGGACAGTTCAGCAATCAGCCCCAGCATTTT	CASRRGQFSNQPQHF
many	TRBV6-1	NA	TRBJ2-7	TGTGCCAGCAGGGGAGCTAACCAAGTCTACGAGCAGTACTTC	CASRGANQVYEQYF
NA	TRBV18	NA	TRBJ2-4	TGTGCCAGCTCACCACCCCCGTTAGGCAAAAACATTCAGTACTTC	CASSPPPLGKNIQYF
few	TRBV2	NA	TRBJ1-3	TGTGCCAGCGGTTATAGTTCGGGAACGGACACCATATATTTT	CASGYSSGTDTIYF
NA	TRBV15	NA	TRBJ1-2	TGTGCCACCAGCAGAGATCCCACAGGCTATGGCTACACCTTC	CATSRDPTGYGYTF
NA	TRBV7-6	NA	TRBJ1-2	TGTGCCAGCAGCTTAGAGGTCGGACAGTCCTATGGCTACACCTTC	CASSLEVGQSYGYTF
NA	TRBV5-1	NA	TRBJ1-1	TGCGCCAGCAGCTTGGGAAGGGCTGGGGGCGGTGAAGCTTTCTTT	CASSLGRAGGGEAFF
few	TRBV18	NA	TRBJ1-1	TGTGCCAGCTCACCCCTAAACAGGGACACTGAAGCTTTCTTT	CASSPLNRDTEAFF
NA	TRBV7-9	NA	TRBJ1-2	TGTGCCAGCAGCTTTTATTCCGATGGCTACACCTTC	CASSFYSDGYTF
NA	TRBV2	TRBD1	TRBJ2-3	TGTGCCAGCAGTCCCCTCGACAGGGGGCCGAAAGATACGCAGTATTTT	CASSPLDRGPKDTQYF
NA	TRBV6-4	TRBD1	TRBJ1-5	TGTGCCAGCAGTGATACAGGGGACCAGCCCCAGCATTTT	CASSDTGDQPQHF
NA	TRBV18	TRBD2	TRBJ2-5	TGTGCCAGCTCACTACGGACTAGCGTCCAAGAGACCCAGTACTTC	CASSLRTSVQETQYF
many	TRBV11-2	NA	TRBJ1-1	TGTGCCAGCAGCTTAGATATGGTGAACACTGAAGCTTTCTTT	CASSLDMVNTEAFF
many	TRBV10-3	NA	TRBJ2-7	TGTGCCACGACCACAGTCGAGGGGCTGATGTGGGAGCAGTACTTC	CATTTVEGLMWEQYF
many	TRBV6-1	TRBD1	TRBJ2-5	TGTGCCAGCAAACTCCGGGACAGGCTCATAGAGACCCAGTACTTC	CASKLRDRLIETQYF
few	TRBV9	NA	TRBJ2-5	TGTGCCAGCAGCGTTAGCGGAGAGACCCAGTACTTC	CASSVSGETQYF
many	TRBV12-3/TRBV12-4	NA	TRBJ1-3	TGTGCCAGCAGTTTAGCGGACATTGTCTCTGGAAACACCATATATTTT	CASSLADIVSGNTIYF
NA	TRBV19	NA	TRBJ1-5	TGTGCCAGTAGGCTCAGGGAGAGCAATCAGCCCCAGCATTTT	CASRLRESNQPQHF
NA	TRBV4-3	TRBD1	TRBJ1-2	TGCGCCAGCAGCCGGACCGGGACAGGGGGCCTCAATGGCTACACCTTC	CASSRTGTGGLNGYTF
NA	TRBV4-1	NA	TRBJ1-5	TGCGCCAGCAGCCCCGGCACAAGACGGGATAGCAATCAGCCCCAGCATTTT	CASSPGTRRDSNQPQHF
many	TRBV29-1	NA	TRBJ1-2	TGCAGCGTTGAAGGCCAGCTCTCCCTAAACTATGGCTACACCTTC	CSVEGQLSLNYGYTF
NA	TRBV5-6	TRBD2	TRBJ2-3	TGTGCCAGCAGCACCGGGACTAGCGGGTTCGTCGCGCAGTATTTT	CASSTGTSGFVAQYF
NA	TRBV7-9	NA	TRBJ1-1	TGTACCAGCAGCCGCGGTGAGGGTCCAGAAGCTTTCTTT	CTSSRGEGPEAFF
NA	TRBV18	NA	TRBJ2-1	TGTGCCAGCTCACCAATGGGGTTGGGTAATGAGCAGTTCTTC	CASSPMGLGNEQFF
few	TRBV19	NA	TRBJ1-3	TGTGCCAGTAGCCCAGAAACTGGAAACACCATATATTTT	CASSPETGNTIYF
many	TRBV5-5	NA	TRBJ1-1	TGTGCCAGCAGCTTTGGCGACATGAACACTGAAGCTTTCTTT	CASSFGDMNTEAFF
many	TRBV12-3/TRBV12-4	NA	TRBJ1-1	TGTGCCAGCAGGGAACAGGGACGAAACACTGAAGCTTTCTTT	CASREQGRNTEAFF
few	TRBV27	NA	TRBJ1-1	TGTGCCAGCAGTTCTTTTCCTCTGGGGGCTGGGAACACTGAAGCTTTCTTT	CASSSFPLGAGNTEAFF
many	TRBV7-9	NA	TRBJ1-1	TGTGCCAGCAGGGGTTGGGCGGAAATGAACACTGAAGCTTTCTTT	CASRGWAEMNTEAFF
NA	TRBV27	TRBD1	TRBJ1-6	TGTGCCAGCAGTTTGCAGGGGGTGGGTTCCTATAATTCACCCCTCCACTTT	CASSLQGVGSYNSPLHF
few	TRBV7-9	TRBD2	TRBJ2-7	TGTGCCAGCAGCACCAGACTAGCGGGAGCAACGATCTACGAGCAGTACTTC	CASSTRLAGATIYEQYF
many	TRBV3-1	NA	TRBJ1-6	TGTGCCAGCAGCCGCAGGGGCGGGGATTCACCCCTCCACTTT	CASSRRGGDSPLHF
many	TRBV10-3	NA	TRBJ1-5	TGTGCCATCAGTGAGGCTGGAAATCAGCCCCAGCATTTT	CAISEAGNQPQHF
few	TRBV28	TRBD1	TRBJ2-2	TGTGCCAGCAGTTTCCTAAAAAGACAGGGGGTAACCGGGGAGCTGTTTTTT	CASSFLKRQGVTGELFF
many	TRBV18	NA	TRBJ2-7	TGTGCCAGCTCCATGGGGAGAGGGGAGCAGTACTTC	CASSMGRGEQYF
few	TRBV7-9	NA	TRBJ2-7	TGTGCCAGCAGGTTCTCAAGTGGGGACGAGCAGTACTTC	CASRFSSGDEQYF
few	TRBV11-2	NA	TRBJ1-3	TGTGCCAGCAGCCCAAGGGTCTCCTCTGGAAACACCATATATTTT	CASSPRVSSGNTIYF
NA	TRBV27	TRBD2	TRBJ2-7	TGTGCCAGCAGTTTATCCGGGCGGACTAGCGGCTACGAGCAGTACTTC	CASSLSGRTSGYEQYF
few	TRBV7-9	NA	TRBJ2-2	TGTGCCAGCAGCGGAGGAGGGTCCGGGGAGCTGTTTTTT	CASSGGGSGELFF
few	TRBV7-2	NA	TRBJ1-5	TGTGCCAGCAGCTTCGGAGGTCGACCGCAGCCCCAGCATTTT	CASSFGGRPQPQHF
NA	TRBV5-1	NA	TRBJ2-5	TGCGCCAGCAGGCCTAGGAGGCCAAGAAGCCAAGAGACCCAGTACTTC	CASRPRRPRSQETQYF